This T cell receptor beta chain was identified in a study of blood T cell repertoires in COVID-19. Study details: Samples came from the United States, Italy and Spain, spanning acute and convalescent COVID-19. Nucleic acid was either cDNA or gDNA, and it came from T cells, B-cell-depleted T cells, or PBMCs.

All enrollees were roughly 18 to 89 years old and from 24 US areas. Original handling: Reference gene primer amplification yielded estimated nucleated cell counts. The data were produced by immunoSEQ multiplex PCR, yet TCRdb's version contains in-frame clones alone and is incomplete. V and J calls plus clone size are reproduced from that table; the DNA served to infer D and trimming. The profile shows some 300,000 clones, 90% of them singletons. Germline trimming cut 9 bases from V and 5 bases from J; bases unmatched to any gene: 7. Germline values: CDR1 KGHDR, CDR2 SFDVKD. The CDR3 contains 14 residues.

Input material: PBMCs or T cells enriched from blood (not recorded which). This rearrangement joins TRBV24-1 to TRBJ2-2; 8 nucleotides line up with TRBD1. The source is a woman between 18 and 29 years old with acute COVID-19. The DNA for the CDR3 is TGTGCCACCCACGACAGGGGAGGAACCGGGGAGCTGTTTTTT. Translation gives CATHDRGGTGELFF.